This T cell receptor beta chain emerged from a study of T cell responses to AZD1222 COVID-19 vaccine. Study findings and constraints: Nearly half of the spike-specific TCRs reportedly recognize variant regions that carry no mutations. The sample set comprised mostly white British donors with more females, and clonal diversity was possibly underestimated. Among those given AZD1222, only five or six were seropositive at baseline.

The CDR3 spans 14 residues. Germline CDR1 reads LGHDT; CDR2 reads YNNKEL (reference sequence). V gave up 1 base and J gave up 3 bases, with 7 bases separating them. Points on this clone: The antigen remains unidentified.

Assay: immunoSEQ multiplex PCR; the TCRdb copy retains only in-frame clones and omits some. There are some 150,000 clones in the sample; about 92% occur only once, and roughly 3% lies in the top ten. Investigators merged groups given second doses at roughly 4 or roughly 12 weeks. V gene TRBV3-1 (or the pseudogene TRBV3-2) combines with J gene TRBJ1-5; no clear D gene. This clonotype was obtained from an adult who received the AZD1222 COVID-19 vaccine. This sample comprised peripheral blood, obtained 28 days after the second AZD1222 dose. The CDR3 spells CASSQAGLNQPQHF. DNA for the CDR3: TGTGCCAGCAGCCAAGCAGGCCTCAATCAGCCCCAGCATTTT.